A selection of T cell receptor beta chains follows, all from one sample in a study of identical twins. TCRdb reprocessed the 5' RACE reads with MiXCR, giving one entry per CDR3 protein. The sample gives some 330,000 distinct CDR3 sequences, around 9.7% of which show up once; roughly 8.9% is in the top ten. Sequenced input: naive T cells sorted from blood. All receptors derive from a woman aged 50 to 60 in good health. CDR3s leave out the opening cysteine and the closing phenylalanine or tryptophan. Each record gives: V gene, J gene, CDR3 protein.

V: TRBV5-1; J: TRBJ2-4; CDR3: ASSLGETSLDIQY
V: TRBV19; J: TRBJ2-7; CDR3: ARPPRGRGGEQY
V: TRBV12-3/TRBV12-4; J: TRBJ2-1; CDR3: ASSHRDSLYNEQF
V: TRBV10-3; J: TRBJ2-3; CDR3: AISESLAGGTDTQY
V: TRBV5-1; J: TRBJ2-2; CDR3: ASSFSQGTTGELF
V: TRBV9; J: TRBJ2-2; CDR3: ASSVPRGANTGELF
V: TRBV12-3/TRBV12-4; J: TRBJ1-1; CDR3: ASNLGQEGTEAF
V: TRBV4-1; J: TRBJ2-7; CDR3: ASSQEQYRGYEQY
V: TRBV30; J: TRBJ2-1; CDR3: AWSVLGGQF
V: TRBV5-1; J: TRBJ2-1; CDR3: ATRTGTNYNEQF
V: TRBV3-1; J: TRBJ2-1; CDR3: ASTPPSGTSGRAEQF
V: TRBV24-1; J: TRBJ2-1; CDR3: ATSRLDNEQF
V: TRBV29-1; J: TRBJ1-2; CDR3: SVGQGSL
V: TRBV11-2; J: TRBJ2-1; CDR3: ASSLGLGAPEQF
V: TRBV12-3/TRBV12-4; J: TRBJ1-1; CDR3: ASSFGQGAGVVTNTEAF
V: TRBV2; J: TRBJ2-1; CDR3: ASRRGIPNEQF
V: TRBV30; J: TRBJ1-1; CDR3: AWIQATEAF
V: TRBV29-1; J: TRBJ2-4; CDR3: SVQGDRQNIQY
V: TRBV21-1; J: TRBJ2-3; CDR3: ASSKGIFAVSTADTQY
V: TRBV5-6; J: TRBJ1-5; CDR3: ASSLWNRGSNQPQH
V: TRBV18; J: TRBJ2-1; CDR3: ASSPRVAGESEQF
V: TRBV12-3/TRBV12-4; J: TRBJ2-2; CDR3: ASSSTVNTGELF